Shown below are 5 T cell receptor beta chains from a single sample sequenced in a study of spatial heterogeneity in lung cancer. Whole-study findings and limits: Tumor mutation count correlated with how many alpha and beta TCRs expanded intratumorally.

These receptors have no known antigen. As for time point: sample taken at primary tumor resection. A single record per CDR3 protein comes from TCRdb applying MiXCR to the 5' RACE reads. The sample has fewer than 30,000 distinct CDR3 sequences, about 7.6% seen once. The sample here was lung tumor tissue, taken at surgery. These receptors all stem from a male donor with early-stage non-small cell lung cancer.

This clonotype has a count of ten or more. The chain links TRBV7-2 to TRBJ2-1; the D is unclear. Between the trimmed V and J ends, which lost 1 base and 11 bases, there was a span of 12 bases. CDR1 and CDR2 (germline): SGHTA, FQGNSA. The CDR3 sequence is 13 residues long. The CDR3 nucleotides read TGTGCCAGCAGCTTAGAGATAGCATGGAAGCAGTTCTTC. The encoded protein is CASSLEIAWKQFF.

This clonotype was counted at least ten times. The rearrangement uses TRBV7-2 and TRBJ1-1, with 7 nucleotides matching TRBD1. V dropped 4 bases and J dropped 1; count of bases not matched to a gene: 6. Germline V lookup: CDR1 SGHTA, CDR2 FQGNSA. The CDR3 contains 15 residues. The CDR3 DNA reads TGTGCCAGCAGCTCGCAATGGACAGGGAACACTGAAGCTTTCTTT. Its protein is CASSSQWTGNTEAFF.

This clonotype has at least ten counts. The chain has TRBV6-6 and TRBJ1-4; 7 bases match TRBD1. J lost 7 bases, V lost 5 bases, and 10 bases had no gene match. This CDR3 contains 15 residues. Germline CDR1 and CDR2: MNHNY and SVGAGI (reference sequence). Here the CDR3 reads CASSGTQGKSEKLFF. The CDR3 nucleotides are TGTGCCAGCAGTGGAACACAGGGGAAGAGTGAAAAACTGTTTTTT.

This clonotype was counted at least ten times. The chain couples TRBV28 to TRBJ2-3; TRBD1 or TRBD2 may be the D gene (6 bases each). The CDR3 is made up of 13 amino acids. V was cut by 8 bases and J by 5 bases, with 14 bases left in between. Germline assignment: CDR1 MDHEN and CDR2 SYDVKM. The CDR3 DNA is TGTGCCAGCGCGACGGGGGCCCGAGATACGCAGTATTTT. It yields the protein CASATGARDTQYF.

The CDR3 DNA follows: TGTGCCAGCAGCCAATACCCAGGAATGGGTTCACCCCTCCACTTT. Translating it yields CASSQYPGMGSPLHF. This chain uses TRBV3-1 with TRBJ1-6; D remains ambiguous. V lost 2 bases to trimming and J lost 9 bases, with 14 bases between them. The CDR3 is made up of 15 amino acids. Germline assignment: CDR1 LGHDT and CDR2 YNNKEL (reference sequence).